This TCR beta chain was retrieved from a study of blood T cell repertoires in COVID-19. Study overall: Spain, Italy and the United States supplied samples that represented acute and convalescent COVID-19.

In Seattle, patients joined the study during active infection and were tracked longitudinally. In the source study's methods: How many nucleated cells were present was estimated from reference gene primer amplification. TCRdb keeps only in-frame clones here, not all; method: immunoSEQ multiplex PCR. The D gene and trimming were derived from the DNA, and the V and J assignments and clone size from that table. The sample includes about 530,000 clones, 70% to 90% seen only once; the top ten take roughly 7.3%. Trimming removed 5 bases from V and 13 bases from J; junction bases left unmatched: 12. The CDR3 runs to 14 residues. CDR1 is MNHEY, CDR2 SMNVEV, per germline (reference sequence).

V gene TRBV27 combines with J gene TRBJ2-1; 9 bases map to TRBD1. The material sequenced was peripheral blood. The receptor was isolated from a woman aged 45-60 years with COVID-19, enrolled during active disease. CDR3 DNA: TGTGCCAGCAGTCTCACCCGGGACAGGGCGAATCAGTTCTTC. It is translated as CASSLTRDRANQFF.